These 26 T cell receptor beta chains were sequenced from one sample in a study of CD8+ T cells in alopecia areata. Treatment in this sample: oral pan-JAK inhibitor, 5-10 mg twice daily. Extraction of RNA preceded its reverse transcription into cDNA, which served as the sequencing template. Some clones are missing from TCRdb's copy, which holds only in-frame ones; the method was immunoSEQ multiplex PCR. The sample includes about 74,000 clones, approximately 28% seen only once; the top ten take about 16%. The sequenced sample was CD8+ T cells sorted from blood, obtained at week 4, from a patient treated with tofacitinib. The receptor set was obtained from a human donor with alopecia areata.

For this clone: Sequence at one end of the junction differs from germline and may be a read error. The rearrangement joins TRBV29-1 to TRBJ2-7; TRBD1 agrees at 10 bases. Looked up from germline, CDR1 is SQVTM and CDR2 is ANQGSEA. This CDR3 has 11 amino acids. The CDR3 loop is CSVEGGTGAAF. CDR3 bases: TGCAGCGTTGAAGGCGGGACAGGGGCGGCGTTC.

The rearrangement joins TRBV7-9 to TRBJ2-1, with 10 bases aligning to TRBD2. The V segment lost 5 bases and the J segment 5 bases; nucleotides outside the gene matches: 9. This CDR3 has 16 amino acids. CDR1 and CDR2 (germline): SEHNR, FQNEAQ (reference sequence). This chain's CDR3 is CASSHLSGRADNEQFF. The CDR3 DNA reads TGTGCCAGCAGCCACTTAAGCGGGAGGGCCGACAATGAGCAGTTCTTC.

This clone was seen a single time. The CDR3 DNA sequence: TGTGCCAGCAGAGGGGAATTCAGGGGGAGGAACACTGAAGCTTTCTTT. Translation gives CASRGEFRGRNTEAFF. This chain joins TRBV2 and TRBJ1-1; the match to TRBD1 covers 7 bases. Germline CDR1 is SNHLY and CDR2 is FYNNEI. J gave up 1 base and V 6 bases, and 11 bases lay outside the gene matches. The CDR3 is 16 amino acids.

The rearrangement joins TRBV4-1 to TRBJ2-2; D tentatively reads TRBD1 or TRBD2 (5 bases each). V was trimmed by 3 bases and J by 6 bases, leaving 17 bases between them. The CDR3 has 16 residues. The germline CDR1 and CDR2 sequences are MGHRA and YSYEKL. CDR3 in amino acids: CASSHPASLGAGELFF. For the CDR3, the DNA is TGCGCCAGCAGCCACCCCGCTTCCCTGGGGGCCGGGGAGCTGTTTTTT.

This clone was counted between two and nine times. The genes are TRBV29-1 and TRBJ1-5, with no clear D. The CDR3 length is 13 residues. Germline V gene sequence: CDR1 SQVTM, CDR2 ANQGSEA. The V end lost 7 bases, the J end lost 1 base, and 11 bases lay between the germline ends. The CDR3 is CSASAASNQPQHF. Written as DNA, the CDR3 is TGCAGCGCCTCAGCCGCGAGCAATCAGCCCCAGCATTTT.

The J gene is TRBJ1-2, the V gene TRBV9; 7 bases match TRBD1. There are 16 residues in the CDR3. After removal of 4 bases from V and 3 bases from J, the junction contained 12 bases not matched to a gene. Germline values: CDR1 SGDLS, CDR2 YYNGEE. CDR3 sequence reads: CASSQQPPTGDYGYTF. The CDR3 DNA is TGTGCCAGCAGCCAACAGCCTCCCACAGGGGACTATGGCTACACCTTC.

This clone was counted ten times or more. The CDR3 nucleotides are TGTGCCAGTAGCTACAGGGGAAGCTCTGGGGCCAACGTCCTGACTTTC. Protein sequence: CASSYRGSSGANVLTF. J is TRBJ2-6 and V is TRBV19; 7 nucleotides match TRBD1. Losses at the gene ends were 6 bases for V and 0 bases for J; bases not matched to a gene: 5. The CDR3 runs to 16 residues. Germline V lookup: CDR1 LNHDA, CDR2 SQIVND (reference sequence).

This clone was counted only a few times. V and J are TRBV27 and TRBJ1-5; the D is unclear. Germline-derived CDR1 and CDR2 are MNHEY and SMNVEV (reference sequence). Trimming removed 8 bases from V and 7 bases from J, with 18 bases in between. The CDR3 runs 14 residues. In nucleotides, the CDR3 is TGTGCCAGCCGCGACATCCGGACGGCGCAGCCCCAGCATTTT. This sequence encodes CASRDIRTAQPQHF.

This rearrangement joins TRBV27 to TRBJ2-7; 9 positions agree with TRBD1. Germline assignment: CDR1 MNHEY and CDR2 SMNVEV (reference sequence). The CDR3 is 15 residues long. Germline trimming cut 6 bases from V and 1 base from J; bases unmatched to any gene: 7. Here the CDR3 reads CASRWTGESSYEQYF. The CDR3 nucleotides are TGTGCCAGCAGGTGGACAGGGGAATCTTCCTACGAGCAGTACTTC.

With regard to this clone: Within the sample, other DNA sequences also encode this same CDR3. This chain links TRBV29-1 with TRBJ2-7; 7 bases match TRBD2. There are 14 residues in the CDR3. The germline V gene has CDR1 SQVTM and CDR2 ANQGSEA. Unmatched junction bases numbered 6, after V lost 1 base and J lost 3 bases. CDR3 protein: CSVEVGGRGYEQYF. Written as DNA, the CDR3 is TGCAGCGTTGAAGTGGGGGGGAGAGGCTACGAGCAGTACTTC.

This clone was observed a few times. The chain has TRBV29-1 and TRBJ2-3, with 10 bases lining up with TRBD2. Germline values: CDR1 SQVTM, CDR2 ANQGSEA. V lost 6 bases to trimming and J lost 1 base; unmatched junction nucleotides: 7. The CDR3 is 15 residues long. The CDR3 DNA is TGCAGCGTATATAGCGGGAGGCTCCGCACAGATACGCAGTATTTT. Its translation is CSVYSGRLRTDTQYF.

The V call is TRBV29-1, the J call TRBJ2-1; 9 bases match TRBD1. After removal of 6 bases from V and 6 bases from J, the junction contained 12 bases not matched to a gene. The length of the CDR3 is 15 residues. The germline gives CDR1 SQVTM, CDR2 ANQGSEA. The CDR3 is CSVASRDRASNEQFF. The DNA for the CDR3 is TGCAGCGTGGCATCCCGGGACAGGGCATCCAATGAGCAGTTCTTC.

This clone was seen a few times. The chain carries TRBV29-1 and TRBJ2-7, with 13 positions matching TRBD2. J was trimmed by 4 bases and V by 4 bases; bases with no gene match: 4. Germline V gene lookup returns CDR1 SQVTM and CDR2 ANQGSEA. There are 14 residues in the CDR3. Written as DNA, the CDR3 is TGCAGCGTTGTGGGGACTAGCGGGATTTACGAGCAGTACTTC. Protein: CSVVGTSGIYEQYF.

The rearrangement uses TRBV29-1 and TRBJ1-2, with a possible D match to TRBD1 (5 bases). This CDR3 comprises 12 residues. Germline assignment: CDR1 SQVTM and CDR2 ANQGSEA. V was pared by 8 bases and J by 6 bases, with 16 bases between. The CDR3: CSFTASGDGYTF. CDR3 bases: TGCAGCTTCACGGCCTCGGGGGATGGCTACACCTTC.

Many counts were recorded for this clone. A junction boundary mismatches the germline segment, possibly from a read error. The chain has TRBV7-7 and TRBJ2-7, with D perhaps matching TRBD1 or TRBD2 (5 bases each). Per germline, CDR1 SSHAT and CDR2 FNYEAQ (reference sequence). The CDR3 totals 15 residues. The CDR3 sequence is CASSPGDGPAYEQYF. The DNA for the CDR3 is TGTGCTAGCAGCCCCGGGGACGGCCCTGCCTACGAGCAGTACTTC.

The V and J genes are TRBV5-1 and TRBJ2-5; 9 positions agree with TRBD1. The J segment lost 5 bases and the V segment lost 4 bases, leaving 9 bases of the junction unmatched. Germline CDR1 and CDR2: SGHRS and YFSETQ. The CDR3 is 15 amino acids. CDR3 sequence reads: CASSPGTGSGETQYF. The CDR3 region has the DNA TGCGCCAGCAGCCCCGGGACAGGGAGTGGGGAGACCCAGTACTTC.

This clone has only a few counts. CDR3 loop: CAWSVVFSTDTQYF. DNA for the CDR3: TGTGCCTGGAGTGTGGTATTTAGCACAGATACGCAGTATTTT. V gene TRBV30 combines with J gene TRBJ2-3; D is unresolved. Germline CDR1 reads GTSNPN; CDR2 reads SVGIG (reference sequence). Trimming cost V 0 bases and J 0 bases, with 7 bases left between them. The CDR3 is made up of 14 amino acids.

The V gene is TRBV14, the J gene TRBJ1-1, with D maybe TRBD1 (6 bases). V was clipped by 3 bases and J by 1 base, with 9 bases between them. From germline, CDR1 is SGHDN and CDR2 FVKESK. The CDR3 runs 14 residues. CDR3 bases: TGTGCCAGCAGCCATCTCAGGGGGAACACTGAAGCTTTCTTT. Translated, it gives CASSHLRGNTEAFF. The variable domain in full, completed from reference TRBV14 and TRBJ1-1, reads EAGVTQFPSHSVIEKGQTVTLRCDPISGHDNLYWYRRVMGKEIKFLLHFVKESKQDESGMPNNRFLAERTGGTYSTLKVQPAELEDSGVYFCASSHLRGNTEAFFGQGTRLTVV.

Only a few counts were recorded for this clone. The DNA of the CDR3 is TGTGCCAGCAGAACAGGGGGCGCAGACACCGGGGAGCTGTTTTTT. Its protein is CASRTGGADTGELFF. This chain links TRBV28 with TRBJ2-2, with 9 bases identical to TRBD1. Germline V gene sequence: CDR1 MDHEN, CDR2 SYDVKM. The CDR3 has 15 amino acids. Trimming took 6 bases from V and 3 from J; bases not matched to a gene: 5.

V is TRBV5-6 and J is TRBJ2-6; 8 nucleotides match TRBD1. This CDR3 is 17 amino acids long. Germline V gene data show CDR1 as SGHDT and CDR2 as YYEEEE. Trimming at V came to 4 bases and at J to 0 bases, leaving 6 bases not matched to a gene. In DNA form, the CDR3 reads TGTGCCAGCAGCCTGGGACAGGTACCCTCTGGGGCCAACGTCCTGACTTTC. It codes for CASSLGQVPSGANVLTF. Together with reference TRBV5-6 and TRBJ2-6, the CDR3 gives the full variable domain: DAGVTQSPTHLIKTRGQQVTLRCSPKSGHDTVSWYQQALGQGPQFIFQYYEEEERQRGNFPDRFSGHQFPNYSSELNVNALLLGDSALYLCASSLGQVPSGANVLTFGAGSRLTVL.

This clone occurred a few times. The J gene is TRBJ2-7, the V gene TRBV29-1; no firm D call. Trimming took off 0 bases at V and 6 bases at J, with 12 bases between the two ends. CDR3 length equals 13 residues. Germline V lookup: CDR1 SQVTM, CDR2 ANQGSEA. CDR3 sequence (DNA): TGCAGCGTTGAAGATGGAGCTTCGGGCGAGCAGTACTTC. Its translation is CSVEDGASGEQYF.

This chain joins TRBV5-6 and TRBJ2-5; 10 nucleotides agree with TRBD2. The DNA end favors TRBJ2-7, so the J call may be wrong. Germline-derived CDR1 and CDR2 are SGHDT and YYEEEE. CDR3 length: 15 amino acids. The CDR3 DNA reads TGTGCCAGCAGCTTGGTTGGGACTAGCGACTACGAGCAGTACTTC. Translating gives CASSLVGTSDYEQYF.

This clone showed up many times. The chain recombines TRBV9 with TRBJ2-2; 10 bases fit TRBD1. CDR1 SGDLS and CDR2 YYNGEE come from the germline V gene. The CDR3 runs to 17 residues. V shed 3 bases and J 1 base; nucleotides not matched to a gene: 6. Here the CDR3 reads CASSAPRDRGNTGELFF. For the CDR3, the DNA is TGTGCCAGCAGCGCTCCCCGGGACAGGGGGAACACCGGGGAGCTGTTTTTT.

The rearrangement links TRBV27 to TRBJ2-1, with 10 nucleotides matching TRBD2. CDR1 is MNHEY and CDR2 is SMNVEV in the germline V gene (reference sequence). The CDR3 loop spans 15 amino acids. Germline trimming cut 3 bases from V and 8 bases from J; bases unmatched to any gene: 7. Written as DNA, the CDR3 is TGTGCCAGCAGTTTCGAGCGGGAGGGCCTCGATGAGCAGTTCTTC. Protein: CASSFEREGLDEQFF.

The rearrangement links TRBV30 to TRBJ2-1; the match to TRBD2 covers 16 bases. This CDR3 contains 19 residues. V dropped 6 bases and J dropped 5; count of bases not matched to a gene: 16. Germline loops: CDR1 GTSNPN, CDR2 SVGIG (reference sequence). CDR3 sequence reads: CACSWLIGTSGRAHNEQFF. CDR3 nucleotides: TGTGCCTGCTCGTGGCTCATCGGGACTAGCGGGAGGGCCCACAATGAGCAGTTCTTC.

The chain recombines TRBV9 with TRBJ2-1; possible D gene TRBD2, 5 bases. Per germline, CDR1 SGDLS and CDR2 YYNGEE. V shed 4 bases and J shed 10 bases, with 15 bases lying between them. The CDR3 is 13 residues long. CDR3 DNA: TGTGCCAGCAGCCGCCGGGGAGAAGGGGAGCAGTTCTTC. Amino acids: CASSRRGEGEQFF.